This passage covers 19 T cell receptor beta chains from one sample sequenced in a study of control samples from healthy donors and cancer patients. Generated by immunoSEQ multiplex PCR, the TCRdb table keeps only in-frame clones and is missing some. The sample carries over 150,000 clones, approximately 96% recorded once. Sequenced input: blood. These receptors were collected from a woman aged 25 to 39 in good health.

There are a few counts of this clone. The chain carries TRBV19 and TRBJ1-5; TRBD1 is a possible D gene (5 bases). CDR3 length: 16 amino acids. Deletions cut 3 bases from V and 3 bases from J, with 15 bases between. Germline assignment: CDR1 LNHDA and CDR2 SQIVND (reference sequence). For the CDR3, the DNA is TGTGCCAGTAGTATTGAGACAGCTCACTTCAATCAGCCCCAGCATTTT. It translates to CASSIETAHFNQPQHF.

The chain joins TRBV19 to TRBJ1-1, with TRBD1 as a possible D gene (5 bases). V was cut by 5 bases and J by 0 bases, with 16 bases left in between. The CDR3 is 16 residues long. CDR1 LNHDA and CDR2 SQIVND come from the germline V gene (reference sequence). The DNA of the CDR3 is TGTGCCAGTAGTCTCGGGGACGGGAGAATGAACACTGAAGCTTTCTTT. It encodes CASSLGDGRMNTEAFF.

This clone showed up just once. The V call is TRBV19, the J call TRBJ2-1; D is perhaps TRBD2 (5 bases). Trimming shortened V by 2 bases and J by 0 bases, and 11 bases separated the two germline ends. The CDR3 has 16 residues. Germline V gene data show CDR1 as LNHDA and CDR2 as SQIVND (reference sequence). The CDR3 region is CASSISPGSSYNEQFF. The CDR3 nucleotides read TGTGCCAGTAGTATATCTCCGGGGAGCTCCTACAATGAGCAGTTCTTC.

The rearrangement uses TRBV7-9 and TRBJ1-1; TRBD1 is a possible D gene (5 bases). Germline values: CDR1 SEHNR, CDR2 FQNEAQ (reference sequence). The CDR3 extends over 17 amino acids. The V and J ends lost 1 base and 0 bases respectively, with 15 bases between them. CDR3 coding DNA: TGTGCCAGCAGCTTAGTAAGGGCCCTGGGGGTGAACACTGAAGCTTTCTTT. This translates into CASSLVRALGVNTEAFF.

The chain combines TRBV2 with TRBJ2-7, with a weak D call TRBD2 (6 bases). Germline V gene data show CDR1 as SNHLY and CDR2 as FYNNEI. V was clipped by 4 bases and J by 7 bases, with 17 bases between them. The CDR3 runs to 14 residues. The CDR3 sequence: CASSVETGAGEQYF. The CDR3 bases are TGTGCCAGCAGTGTAGAGACGGGAGCGGGTGAGCAGTACTTC.

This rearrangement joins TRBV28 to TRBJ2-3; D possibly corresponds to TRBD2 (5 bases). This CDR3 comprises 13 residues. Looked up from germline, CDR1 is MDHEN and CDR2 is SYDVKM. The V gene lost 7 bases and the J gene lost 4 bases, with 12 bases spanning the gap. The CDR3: CASNPWRPDTQYF. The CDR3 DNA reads TGTGCCAGCAACCCATGGAGGCCAGATACGCAGTATTTT.

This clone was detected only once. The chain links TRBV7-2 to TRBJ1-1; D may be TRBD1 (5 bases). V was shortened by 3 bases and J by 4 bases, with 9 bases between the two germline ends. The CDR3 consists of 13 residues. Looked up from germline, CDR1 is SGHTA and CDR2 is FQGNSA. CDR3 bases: TGTGCCAGCAGCTTGGGGGTGGGCACTGAAGCTTTCTTT. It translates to CASSLGVGTEAFF.

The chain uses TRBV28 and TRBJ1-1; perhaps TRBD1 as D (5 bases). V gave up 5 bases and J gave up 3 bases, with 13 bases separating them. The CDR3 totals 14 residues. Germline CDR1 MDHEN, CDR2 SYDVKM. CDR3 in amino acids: CASSLGGGYTEAFF. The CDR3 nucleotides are TGTGCCAGCAGTCTTGGCGGGGGATACACTGAAGCTTTCTTT.

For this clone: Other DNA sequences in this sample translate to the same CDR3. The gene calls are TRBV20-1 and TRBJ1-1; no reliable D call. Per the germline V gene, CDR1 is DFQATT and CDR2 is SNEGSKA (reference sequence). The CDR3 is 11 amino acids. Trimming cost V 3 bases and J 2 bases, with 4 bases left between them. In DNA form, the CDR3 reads TGCAGTGCTAGTTACAACACTGAAGCTTTCTTT. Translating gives CSASYNTEAFF.

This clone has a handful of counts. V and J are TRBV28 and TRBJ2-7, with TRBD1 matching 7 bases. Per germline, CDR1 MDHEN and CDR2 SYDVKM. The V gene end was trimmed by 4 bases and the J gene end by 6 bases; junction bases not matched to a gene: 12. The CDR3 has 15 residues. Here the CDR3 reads CASSSIFLQGFEQYF. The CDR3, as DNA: TGTGCCAGCAGTTCCATCTTCCTACAGGGGTTCGAGCAGTACTTC.

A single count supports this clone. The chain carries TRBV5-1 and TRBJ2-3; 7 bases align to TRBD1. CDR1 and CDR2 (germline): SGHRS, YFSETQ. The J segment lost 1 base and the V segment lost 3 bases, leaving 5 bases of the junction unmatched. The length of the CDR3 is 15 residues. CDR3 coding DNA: TGCGCCAGCAGCTACCGGGACAGTCGCACAGATACGCAGTATTTT. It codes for CASSYRDSRTDTQYF.

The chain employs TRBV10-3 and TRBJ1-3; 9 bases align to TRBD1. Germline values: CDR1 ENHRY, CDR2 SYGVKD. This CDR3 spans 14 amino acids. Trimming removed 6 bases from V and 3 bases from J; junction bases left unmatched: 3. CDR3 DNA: TGTGCCATCAGACGGACAGGGGATGGAAACACCATATATTTT. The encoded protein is CAIRRTGDGNTIYF.

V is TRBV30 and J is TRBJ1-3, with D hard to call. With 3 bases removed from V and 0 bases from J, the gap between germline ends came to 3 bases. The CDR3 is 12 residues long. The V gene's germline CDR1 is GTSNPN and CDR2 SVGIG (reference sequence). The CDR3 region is CAWSSSGNTIYF. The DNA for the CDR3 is TGTGCCTGGAGCAGCTCTGGAAACACCATATATTTT.

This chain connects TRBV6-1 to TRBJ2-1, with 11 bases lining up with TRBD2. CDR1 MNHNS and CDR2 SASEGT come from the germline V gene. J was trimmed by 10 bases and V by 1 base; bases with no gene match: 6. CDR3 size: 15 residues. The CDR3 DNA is TGTGCCAGCAGTGAAGTTAGCGGGGGGGCCTGGGAGCAGTTCTTC. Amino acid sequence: CASSEVSGGAWEQFF.

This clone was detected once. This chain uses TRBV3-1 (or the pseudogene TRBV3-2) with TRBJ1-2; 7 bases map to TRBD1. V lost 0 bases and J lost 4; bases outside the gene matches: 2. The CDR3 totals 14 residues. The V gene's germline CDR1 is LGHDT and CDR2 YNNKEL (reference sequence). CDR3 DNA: TGTGCCAGCAGCCAAGAGGGGACAGCCTATGGCTACACCTTC. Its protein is CASSQEGTAYGYTF.

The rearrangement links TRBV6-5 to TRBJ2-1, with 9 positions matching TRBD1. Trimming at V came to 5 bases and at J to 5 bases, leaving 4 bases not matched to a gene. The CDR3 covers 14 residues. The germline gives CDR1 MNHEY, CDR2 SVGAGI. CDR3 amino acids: CASSNYRGHNEQFF. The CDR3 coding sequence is TGTGCCAGCAGTAATTACAGGGGGCACAATGAGCAGTTCTTC.

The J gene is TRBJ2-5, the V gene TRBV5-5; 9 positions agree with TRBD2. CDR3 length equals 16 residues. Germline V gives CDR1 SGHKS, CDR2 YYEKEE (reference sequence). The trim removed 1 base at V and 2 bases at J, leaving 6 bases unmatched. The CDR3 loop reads CASSLSGGPPQETQYF. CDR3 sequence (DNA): TGTGCCAGCAGCTTGAGCGGGGGGCCCCCACAAGAGACCCAGTACTTC.

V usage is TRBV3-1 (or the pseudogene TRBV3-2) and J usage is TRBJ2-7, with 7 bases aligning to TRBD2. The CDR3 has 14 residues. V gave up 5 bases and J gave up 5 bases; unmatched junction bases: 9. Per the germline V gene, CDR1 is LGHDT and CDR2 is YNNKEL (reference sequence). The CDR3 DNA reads TGTGCCAGCAGCGACCGGGACTACCTTGACGAGCAGTACTTC. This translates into CASSDRDYLDEQYF.

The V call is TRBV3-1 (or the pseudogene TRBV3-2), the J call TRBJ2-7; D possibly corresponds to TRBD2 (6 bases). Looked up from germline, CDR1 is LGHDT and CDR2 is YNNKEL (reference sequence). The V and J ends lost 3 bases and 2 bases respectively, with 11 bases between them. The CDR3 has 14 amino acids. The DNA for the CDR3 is TGTGCCAGCAGCCAGGGACTTACGACCTACGAGCAGTACTTC. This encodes CASSQGLTTYEQYF.